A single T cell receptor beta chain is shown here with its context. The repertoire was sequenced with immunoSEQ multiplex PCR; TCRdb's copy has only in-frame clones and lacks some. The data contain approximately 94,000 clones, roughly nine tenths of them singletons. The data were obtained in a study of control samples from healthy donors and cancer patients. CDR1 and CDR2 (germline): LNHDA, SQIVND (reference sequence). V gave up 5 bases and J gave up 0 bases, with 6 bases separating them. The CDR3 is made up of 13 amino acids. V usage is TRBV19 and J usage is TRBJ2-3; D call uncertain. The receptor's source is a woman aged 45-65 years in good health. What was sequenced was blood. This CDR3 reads CASSPTSTDTQYF. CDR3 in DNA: TGTGCCAGTAGTCCGACTAGCACAGATACGCAGTATTTT.